This TCR beta chain comes out of a study of T cells after posttransplantation cyclophosphamide. The study's findings and limits: Later post-transplant blood repertoires were often dominated by donor CD8+ memory clones. After PTCy, TRB diversity resembled that of CNI/methotrexate controls. TRB overlap between skin or GI tissue T cells and blood was limited.

Some clones are missing from TCRdb's copy, which holds only in-frame ones; the method was immunoSEQ multiplex PCR. The sample was found to contain some 40,000 clones, and every one recurs. On the day of bone marrow donation, the related graft donor provided peripheral blood. As regards this clone: As yet, its antigen is unknown.

The CDR3 loop spans 14 amino acids. Germline V gene lookup returns CDR1 MNHEY and CDR2 SVGAGI. Losses at the gene ends were 8 bases for V and 1 base for J; bases not matched to a gene: 6. The genes are TRBV6-5 and TRBJ2-7; 9 bases line up with TRBD2. The clonotype originates from a man aged 40-49 years in good health, CMV-negative, and a related stem cell transplant donor. The material sequenced was PBMCs. The CDR3 sequence: CASAVAGGSYEQYF. In DNA form, the CDR3 reads TGTGCCAGCGCGGTCGCGGGGGGGTCCTACGAGCAGTACTTC.